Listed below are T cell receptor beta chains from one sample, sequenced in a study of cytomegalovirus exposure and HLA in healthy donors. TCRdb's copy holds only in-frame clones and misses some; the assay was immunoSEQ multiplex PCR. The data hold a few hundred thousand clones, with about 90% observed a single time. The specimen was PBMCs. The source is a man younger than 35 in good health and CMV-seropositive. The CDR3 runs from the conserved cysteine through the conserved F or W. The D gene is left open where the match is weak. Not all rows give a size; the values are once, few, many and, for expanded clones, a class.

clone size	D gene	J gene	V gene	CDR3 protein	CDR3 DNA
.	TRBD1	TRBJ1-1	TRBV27	CASSTSGTVNTEAFF	TGTGCCAGCAGTACCTCCGGGACAGTGAACACTGAAGCTTTCTTT
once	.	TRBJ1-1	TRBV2	CASSFLENTEAFF	.
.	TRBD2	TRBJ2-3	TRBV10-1	CASSELAGGADTQYF	TGCGCCAGCAGTGAGTTAGCGGGAGGGGCAGATACGCAGTATTTT
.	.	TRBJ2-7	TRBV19	CASSVSGRKSRAYEQYF	TGTGCCAGTTCAGTCTCAGGGAGGAAGTCGAGAGCCTACGAGCAGTACTTC
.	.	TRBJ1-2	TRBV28	CASTSYANYGYTF	TGTGCCAGCACTTCCTATGCTAACTATGGCTACACCTTC
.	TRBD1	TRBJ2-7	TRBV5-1	CASSVPGTGGWSYEQYF	TGCGCCAGCAGCGTCCCCGGGACAGGGGGCTGGTCCTACGAGCAGTACTTC
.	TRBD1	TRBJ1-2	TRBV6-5	CASSLQGLGGYTF	TGTGCCAGCAGTCTACAGGGGCTGGGAGGCTACACCTTC
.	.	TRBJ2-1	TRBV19	CASSMNRGGRPYNEQFF	TGTGCCAGTAGTATGAATAGAGGGGGACGGCCCTACAATGAGCAGTTCTTC
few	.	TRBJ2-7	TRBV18	CASSPLSSYEQYF	TGTGCCAGCTCCCCACTAAGTTCCTACGAGCAGTACTTC
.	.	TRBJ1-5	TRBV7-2	CASSLYNQPQHF	TGTGCCAGCAGCTTATATAATCAGCCCCAGCATTTT
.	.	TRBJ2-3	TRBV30	CAWSVLGGVGDTQYF	TGTGCCTGGAGTGTACTTGGCGGGGTCGGGGATACGCAGTATTTT
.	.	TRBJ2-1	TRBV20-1	CSAGVAEQFF	TGCAGTGCCGGCGTGGCTGAGCAGTTCTTC
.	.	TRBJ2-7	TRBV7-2	CASSRDIGTEEQYF	TGTGCCAGCAGCCGTGATATCGGAACGGAAGAGCAGTACTTC
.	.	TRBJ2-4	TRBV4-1	CASRVVAGAKNIQYF	TGCGCCAGCAGGGTGGTGGCAGGGGCCAAAAACATTCAGTACTTC
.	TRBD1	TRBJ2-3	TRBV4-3	CASRLDRRTDTQYF	TGCGCCAGCAGGTTGGACAGGAGAACAGATACGCAGTATTTT
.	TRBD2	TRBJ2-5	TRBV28	CASSLGLAGVRETQYF	TGTGCCAGCAGTTTGGGACTAGCGGGAGTCCGGGAGACCCAGTACTTC
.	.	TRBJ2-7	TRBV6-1	CASSTAAPGEQYF	TGTGCCAGCAGCACCGCCGCCCCCGGCGAGCAGTACTTC
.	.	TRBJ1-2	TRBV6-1	CASRTEAGYTF	TGTGCCAGCAGGACCGAAGCGGGCTACACCTTC
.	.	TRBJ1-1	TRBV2	CASKGRVNTEAFF	TGTGCCAGCAAGGGACGGGTGAACACTGAAGCTTTCTTT
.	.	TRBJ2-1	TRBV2	CASSEIGDLALNEQFF	TGTGCCAGCAGTGAAATAGGGGACCTCGCCCTTAATGAGCAGTTCTTC
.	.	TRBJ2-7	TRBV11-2	CASSPTDRPQQYF	TGTGCCAGCAGCCCCACCGACAGGCCCCAGCAGTACTTC
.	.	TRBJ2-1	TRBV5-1	CASSLDGNWDNEQFF	TGCGCCAGCAGCTTAGATGGCAACTGGGACAATGAGCAGTTCTTC
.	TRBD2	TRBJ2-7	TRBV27	CASSLLAGGSPYEQYF	TGTGCCAGCAGTTTATTGGCGGGAGGGTCCCCCTACGAGCAGTACTTC
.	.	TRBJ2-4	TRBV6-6	CASSRGEVAKNIQYF	TGTGCCAGCAGCCGGGGAGAGGTAGCCAAAAACATTCAGTACTTC
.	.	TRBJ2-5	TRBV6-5	CASGSIGGETQYF	TGTGCCAGCGGGAGTATAGGGGGAGAGACCCAGTACTTC
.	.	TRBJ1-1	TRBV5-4	CASSFSGAFEAFF	TGTGCCAGCAGCTTCTCGGGGGCGTTTGAAGCTTTCTTT
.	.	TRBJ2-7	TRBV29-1	CSVRKGGFEQYF	TGCAGCGTTCGCAAGGGTGGTTTTGAGCAGTACTTC
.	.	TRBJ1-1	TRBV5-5	CASSSGRKDTEAFF	TGTGCCAGCAGCTCGGGACGGAAAGACACTGAAGCTTTCTTT
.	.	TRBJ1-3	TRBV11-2	CASSPSGTGNTIYF	TGTGCCAGCAGCCCGTCGGGGACTGGAAACACCATATATTTT
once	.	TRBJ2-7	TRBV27	CASSPGIVFYEQYF	TGTGCCAGCAGTCCCGGGATCGTTTTCTACGAGCAGTACTTC
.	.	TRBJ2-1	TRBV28	CASTKARGGEQFF	TGTGCCAGCACTAAGGCCAGGGGGGGTGAGCAGTTCTTC
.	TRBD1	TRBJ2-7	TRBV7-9	CASRPGTGAYEQYF	TGTGCCAGCAGACCCGGGACAGGGGCCTACGAGCAGTACTTC
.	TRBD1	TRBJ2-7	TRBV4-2	CASSQDWVTGVSYEQYF	TGTGCCAGCAGCCAAGATTGGGTGACAGGGGTATCCTACGAGCAGTACTTC
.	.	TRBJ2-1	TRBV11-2	CASSLGFGARQFF	TGTGCCAGCAGCTTAGGTTTCGGGGCCCGGCAGTTCTTC
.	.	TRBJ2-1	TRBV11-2	CASSAGEETMEFF	TGTGCCAGCAGCGCCGGGGAAGAAACTATGGAGTTCTTC
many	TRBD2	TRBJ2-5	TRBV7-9	CASSPTTSGRQTQYF	TGTGCCAGCAGCCCTACGACTAGCGGGAGACAGACCCAGTACTTC
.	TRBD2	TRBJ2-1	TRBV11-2	CASAYAGARNEQFF	TGTGCCAGCGCGTACGCGGGAGCTCGGAATGAGCAGTTCTTC
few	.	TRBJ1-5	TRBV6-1	CASSKGGGALQPQHF	TGTGCCAGCTCCAAGGGAGGGGGGGCTCTGCAGCCCCAGCATTTT
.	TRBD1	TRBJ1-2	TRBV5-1	CASSNTGDPNYGYTF	TGCGCCAGCAGCAATACAGGGGACCCTAACTATGGCTACACCTTC
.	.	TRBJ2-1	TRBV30	CAWTPGPYNEQFF	TGTGCCTGGACTCCCGGCCCCTACAATGAGCAGTTCTTC
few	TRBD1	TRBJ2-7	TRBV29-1	CSVRTGPGEQYF	TGCAGCGTCCGGACAGGGCCGGGCGAGCAGTACTTC
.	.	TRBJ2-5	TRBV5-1	CASSLGQGGSETQYF	TGCGCCAGCAGCTTGGGTCAGGGGGGTTCGGAGACCCAGTACTTC
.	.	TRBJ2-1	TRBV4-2	CASSQDLGLPGGEQFF	TGTGCCAGCAGCCAAGACTTGGGACTCCCCGGAGGTGAGCAGTTCTTC
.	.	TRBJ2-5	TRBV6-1	CASNYGEETQYF	TGTGCCAGCAACTACGGGGAAGAGACCCAGTACTTC
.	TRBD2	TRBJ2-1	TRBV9	CASSVVAGGSYNEQFF	TGTGCCAGCAGCGTAGTAGCGGGGGGCTCCTACAATGAGCAGTTCTTC
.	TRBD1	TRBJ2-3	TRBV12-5	CASGFGTARTDTQYF	TGTGCTAGTGGTTTCGGGACAGCCCGCACAGATACGCAGTATTTT
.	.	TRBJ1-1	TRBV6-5	CASRDGGTEAFF	TGTGCCAGCAGGGACGGGGGGACTGAAGCTTTCTTT
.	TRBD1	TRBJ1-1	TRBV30	CAWSTGGPNTEAFF	TGTGCCTGGAGTACAGGGGGTCCTAACACTGAAGCTTTCTTT
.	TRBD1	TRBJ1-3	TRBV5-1	CASSLQGVTGNTIYF	TGCGCCAGCAGCTTACAGGGGGTCACTGGAAACACCATATATTTT
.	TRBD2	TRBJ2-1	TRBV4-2	CASSQEAAGGGEQFF	TGTGCCAGCAGCCAAGAAGCAGCGGGAGGCGGGGAGCAGTTCTTC
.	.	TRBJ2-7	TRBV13	CASSSRQAHEQYF	TGTGCCAGCAGCTCCCGACAGGCACACGAGCAGTACTTC
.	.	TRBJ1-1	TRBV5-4	CASTPGAGGEAFF	TGTGCCAGCACCCCGGGAGCCGGAGGTGAAGCTTTCTTT